What follows are 11 T cell receptor beta chains derived from one specimen sequenced in a study of memory CD8 T cells in hepatitis C reinfection. Noted time point: late/post reinfection, 12 to 24 weeks after detection. The sorted cells went straight to TCR sequencing with no prior in vitro expansion. Repertoires were generated with immunoSEQ multiplex PCR, while TCRdb's copy carries only in-frame clones and drops some. The profile shows some 50,000 clones, approximately 89% of them singletons. The sample consisted of naive CD8+ T cells sorted from blood. Source of these receptors: a man aged 18-30 years with hepatitis C virus infection.

The genes are TRBV2 and TRBJ2-7; unclear D gene. From germline, CDR1 is SNHLY and CDR2 FYNNEI. The CDR3 spans 14 residues. Trimming pared 6 bases from V and 3 bases from J, leaving 15 bases between. For the CDR3, the DNA is TGTGCCAGCAGACCCCAAGATGGCGGCTACGAGCAGTACTTC. It specifies CASRPQDGGYEQYF.

The chain uses TRBV7-2 and TRBJ2-1; 11 positions match TRBD2. Germline CDR1 SGHTA, CDR2 FQGNSA. The CDR3 runs to 16 residues. V was pared by 5 bases and J by 2 bases, with 5 bases of the junction left unmatched. The CDR3 reads CASSPLAGVTYNEQFF. CDR3 DNA sequence: TGTGCCAGCAGCCCACTAGCGGGAGTCACCTACAATGAGCAGTTCTTC.

The chain is built from TRBV19 and TRBJ1-6; the match to TRBD1 covers 8 bases. Germline V gene lookup returns CDR1 LNHDA and CDR2 SQIVND (reference sequence). V lost 5 bases to trimming and J lost 10 bases; unmatched junction nucleotides: 7. This CDR3 region has 14 residues. The CDR3 sequence: CASSFGTGRSPLHF. The CDR3 bases are TGTGCCAGTAGTTTCGGGACAGGCCGCTCACCCCTCCACTTT.

This chain links TRBV9 with TRBJ2-5, with a tentative D call TRBD1 (5 bases). In germline, CDR1 is SGDLS, CDR2 YYNGEE. This CDR3 is 17 amino acids long. The V and J ends lost 0 bases and 2 bases respectively, with 17 bases between them. CDR3 sequence (DNA): TGTGCCAGCAGCGTAGGAGTTACACAGGTAGTACAAGAGACCCAGTACTTC. This sequence encodes CASSVGVTQVVQETQYF.

The chain couples TRBV6-1 to TRBJ2-3, with TRBD2 identical over 15 bases. CDR1 is MNHNS and CDR2 is SASEGT in the germline V gene. Trimming removed 8 bases from V and 3 bases from J; junction bases left unmatched: 3. This CDR3 has 15 residues. The chain's CDR3 is CASRGLAGGTDTQYF. In nucleotides, the CDR3 is TGTGCCAGCCGAGGACTAGCGGGAGGGACAGATACGCAGTATTTT.

The chain employs TRBV4-3 and TRBJ2-1, with D possibly matching TRBD1 (6 bases). This CDR3 is built from 13 residues. Deletions cut 0 bases from V and 8 bases from J, with 8 bases between. CDR1 is LGHNA, CDR2 YSLEER, per germline. DNA for the CDR3: TGCGCCAGCAGCCAAGACAGGGGAGATGAGCAGTTCTTC. Protein: CASSQDRGDEQFF.

The chain employs TRBV20-1 and TRBJ2-7; D call uncertain. The germline CDR1 and CDR2 sequences are DFQATT and SNEGSKA (reference sequence). Trimming shortened V by 3 bases and J by 3 bases, and 6 bases separated the two germline ends. This CDR3 spans 11 amino acids. The CDR3 region is CSASIVYEQYF. The DNA of the CDR3 is TGCAGTGCTAGTATCGTCTACGAGCAGTACTTC.

This clone showed up just a few times. The CDR3 is CSVDPGYGNEQFF. In nucleotides, the CDR3 is TGCAGCGTTGACCCAGGGTATGGCAATGAGCAGTTCTTC. The rearrangement uses TRBV29-1 and TRBJ2-1; a weak D match, TRBD1 (5 bases). Germline assignment: CDR1 SQVTM and CDR2 ANQGSEA. The length of the CDR3 is 13 residues. V was clipped by 3 bases and J by 6 bases, with 12 bases between them.

V is TRBV2 and J is TRBJ1-3; 8 bases match TRBD1. Unmatched junction bases numbered 1, after V lost 6 bases and J lost 0 bases. The CDR3 has 14 amino acids. CDR1 is SNHLY and CDR2 is FYNNEI in the germline V gene. The CDR3, as DNA: TGTGCCAGCAGAACAGGGGGCTCTGGAAACACCATATATTTT. Translation gives CASRTGGSGNTIYF.

The chain couples TRBV5-1 to TRBJ2-1, with 10 bases lining up with TRBD2. Germline V lookup: CDR1 SGHRS, CDR2 YFSETQ. The CDR3 consists of 18 residues. V shed 0 bases, J shed 6 bases, and the junction held 12 bases outside the gene matches. CDR3 in amino acids: CASSLEAGGVLGLNEQFF. For the CDR3, the DNA is TGCGCCAGCAGCTTGGAAGCGGGAGGGGTCCTAGGTCTCAATGAGCAGTTCTTC.

The J gene is TRBJ1-4, the V gene TRBV30; D is perhaps TRBD1 (5 bases). V was clipped by 3 bases and J by 8 bases, with 16 bases between them. CDR1 and CDR2 from the germline V gene are GTSNPN and SVGIG (reference sequence). The CDR3 is 14 residues long. CDR3 protein: CAWSAGTGGEKLFF. The CDR3 DNA sequence: TGTGCCTGGAGCGCCGGGACTGGGGGGGAAAAACTGTTTTTT.